The source of this T cell receptor (beta chain) is a study of identifying expanded T cells in peripheral blood. Produced via immunoSEQ multiplex PCR; TCRdb's table is partial and in-frame only. The sample consists of roughly 130,000 clones, 65% to 90% of them appearing once. V was pared by 0 bases and J by 5 bases, with 5 bases of the junction left unmatched. CDR1 is ENHRY, CDR2 SYGVKD, per germline. This CDR3 is built from 15 residues. The chain uses TRBV10-3 and TRBJ1-2; 8 positions agree with TRBD1. Specimen: blood. This TCR derives from a person between 18 and 75 years old in good health. CDR3 amino acids: CAISESGQGGYGYTF. In DNA form, the CDR3 reads TGTGCCATCAGTGAGTCCGGACAGGGAGGGTATGGCTACACCTTC.